The 24 T cell receptor beta chains below all came from one sample that was sequenced in a study of T cell repertoires in cytomegalovirus infection. Antigens for these TCRs are unknown. TCRdb used MiXCR to reprocess the reads, holding one entry per CDR3 protein. Among around 100,000 distinct CDR3 sequences listed, about 9.5% were seen once. The sample comprised PBMCs, sequenced either directly or after in vitro stimulation (not recorded which). These receptors came from a human donor in good health (CMV status not recorded). Some clones in this sample may be carry-over from other donors' samples.

There are a few counts of this clonotype. The chain combines TRBV18 with TRBJ1-5, with D unresolved. The CDR3 runs 13 residues. CDR1 and CDR2 from the germline V gene are KGHSH and LQKENI. The V gene lost 2 bases and the J gene lost 5 bases, with 7 bases spanning the gap. CDR3 amino acids: CASSPYKDQPQHF. The DNA for the CDR3 is TGTGCCAGCTCACCATACAAGGATCAGCCCCAGCATTTT.

This clonotype was seen many times. This chain links TRBV7-2 with TRBJ2-5; D is unresolved. CDR1 and CDR2 (germline): SGHTA, FQGNSA. Trimming took off 0 bases at V and 5 bases at J, with 7 bases between the two ends. The CDR3 has 13 residues. CDR3 amino acids: CASSLAGRETQYF. The CDR3, as DNA: TGTGCCAGCAGCTTAGCTGGTAGGGAGACCCAGTACTTC.

A few counts support this clonotype. The V call is TRBV20-1, the J call TRBJ1-6; D uncertain. From germline, CDR1 is DFQATT and CDR2 SNEGSKA (reference sequence). Trimming stripped 0 bases from V and 5 bases from J, with 20 bases between. The CDR3 loop spans 18 amino acids. CDR3 nucleotide sequence: TGCAGTGCTAGAGATCTCTGGGGAACCGACGTAGATAATTCACCCCTCCACTTT. This sequence encodes CSARDLWGTDVDNSPLHF.

This clonotype was counted only a few times. The chain carries TRBV6-1 and TRBJ1-2, with a weak D call TRBD1 (5 bases). CDR1 is MNHNS and CDR2 is SASEGT in the germline V gene. This CDR3 is 14 amino acids long. V was clipped by 10 bases and J by 5 bases, with 20 bases between them. CDR3 protein: CATKEKSGTYGYTF. The CDR3 DNA sequence: TGTGCCACCAAAGAAAAGTCGGGGACGTATGGCTACACCTTC.

This clonotype was detected many times. This chain links TRBV20-1 with TRBJ1-2; 7 bases match TRBD1. The V gene's germline CDR1 is DFQATT and CDR2 SNEGSKA (reference sequence). The CDR3 covers 12 residues. V dropped 5 bases and J dropped 4; count of bases not matched to a gene: 4. CDR3 sequence: CSADDRVYGYTF. In DNA, the CDR3 is TGCAGTGCTGATGACAGGGTCTATGGCTACACCTTC.

This clonotype came up many times. The chain combines TRBV2 with TRBJ1-2; D possibly corresponds to TRBD1 (6 bases). The CDR3 runs 13 residues. Germline CDR1 SNHLY, CDR2 FYNNEI. Trimming pared 6 bases from V and 3 bases from J, leaving 11 bases between. The CDR3 sequence is CASRRQADYGYTF. The CDR3 DNA is TGTGCCAGCAGAAGACAGGCAGACTATGGCTACACCTTC.

This clonotype was observed at least ten times. V gene TRBV6-2 or TRBV6-3 combines with J gene TRBJ2-7; 9 bases fit TRBD1. There are 14 residues in the CDR3. V lost 6 bases and J lost 3; bases outside the gene matches: 6. CDR1 is MNHEY and CDR2 is SVGEGT in the germline V gene. DNA of the CDR3: TGTGCCAGCAGCTCTGGACAGGGGTTCTACGAGCAGTACGTC. Translated: CASSSGQGFYEQYV.

With regard to this clonotype: This sequence may be a read error, since a much larger clone differs from it by one base. The rearrangement joins TRBV27 to TRBJ2-7; maybe TRBD2 (6 bases). Germline V gene sequence: CDR1 MNHEY, CDR2 SMNVEV (reference sequence). The CDR3 contains 14 residues. CDR3 nucleotide sequence: TGTACCAGCAGTTTCGCCGGGAGTGGCAACGAGCAGTACTTC. It encodes CTSSFAGSGNEQYF.

This clonotype was seen at least ten times. The chain combines TRBV12-3 or TRBV12-4 with TRBJ1-6; D uncertain. V was pared by 5 bases and J by 10 bases, with 12 bases between. There are 13 residues in the CDR3. In DNA form, the CDR3 reads TGTGCCAGCAGTCTTTCGGGGAAATCACCCCTCCACTTT. Translating it yields CASSLSGKSPLHF.

This clonotype was seen a few times. The chain links TRBV2 to TRBJ2-6, with D unresolved. The CDR3 runs to 20 residues. V was trimmed by 5 bases and J by 1 base, leaving 24 bases between them. Germline CDR1 SNHLY, CDR2 FYNNEI. CDR3 in DNA: TGTGCCAGCAGTCCCTCCTTTTCCGAACAGCTAGTTTCTGGGGCCAACGTCCTGACTTTC. It encodes CASSPSFSEQLVSGANVLTF.

The chain carries TRBV6-2 or TRBV6-3 and TRBJ2-1, with unresolved D. Germline CDR1 MNHEY, CDR2 SVGEGT. The CDR3 covers 13 residues. The V and J ends lost 6 bases and 6 bases respectively, with 12 bases between them. In DNA, the CDR3 is TGTGCCAGCAGCGGATTAACGGGCAATGAGCAGTTCTTC. Translated: CASSGLTGNEQFF.

This clonotype appeared many times. Here the CDR3 reads CASSPRVTQNTEAFF. CDR3 DNA sequence: TGTGCCAGCAGCCCTAGAGTGACTCAGAACACTGAAGCTTTCTTT. V and J are TRBV7-2 and TRBJ1-1; D not resolved. Germline V lookup: CDR1 SGHTA, CDR2 FQGNSA. The V gene lost 5 bases and the J gene lost 1 base, with 14 bases spanning the gap. This CDR3 comprises 15 residues. Together with reference TRBV7-2 and TRBJ1-1, the CDR3 gives the full variable domain: GAGVSQSPSNKVTEKGKDVELRCDPISGHTALYWYRQSLGQGLEFLIYFQGNSAPDKSGLPSDRFSAERTGGSVSTLTIQRTQQEDSAVYLCASSPRVTQNTEAFFGQGTRLTVV.

The chain is built from TRBV4-2 and TRBJ2-2; tentative D call: TRBD1 (6 bases). The CDR3 has 16 residues. The germline V gene encodes CDR1 LGHNA and CDR2 YNFKEQ. Trimming left V 1 base short and J 6 bases short, with 15 bases between. CDR3 region: CASSQVPDRTAGELFF. The DNA for the CDR3 is TGTGCCAGCAGCCAAGTCCCCGACAGGACCGCCGGGGAGCTGTTTTTT.

This chain uses TRBV19 with TRBJ2-3; D remains unclear. This CDR3 is 13 amino acids long. The germline gives CDR1 LNHDA, CDR2 SQIVND (reference sequence). V was shortened by 3 bases and J by 4 bases, with 8 bases between the two germline ends. CDR3 region: CASSIAAADTQYF. CDR3 in DNA: TGTGCCAGTAGTATTGCGGCGGCAGATACGCAGTATTTT.

The genes are TRBV11-3 and TRBJ2-1; no definite D call. This CDR3 spans 12 amino acids. Trimming cost V 0 bases and J 15 bases, with 12 bases left between them. From germline, CDR1 is SGHNT and CDR2 YENEEA. CDR3 loop: CASSLDYGTRFF. The CDR3 coding sequence is TGTGCCAGCAGCTTAGATTATGGAACGAGGTTCTTC.

This clonotype was seen ten or more times. CDR3 region: CASSSWGGRGTEAFF. The CDR3 nucleotides are TGTGCCAGCAGCTCTTGGGGTGGGCGCGGGACTGAAGCTTTCTTT. The rearrangement joins TRBV7-2 to TRBJ1-1; D is ambiguous. The CDR3 runs 15 residues. Germline V gene data show CDR1 as SGHTA and CDR2 as FQGNSA. The ends were cut back, 4 bases at V and 5 bases at J, with 17 bases in the middle.

This clonotype was seen a few times. This rearrangement joins TRBV9 to TRBJ2-3, with 10 bases lining up with TRBD2. The V segment lost 0 bases and the J segment 4 bases; nucleotides outside the gene matches: 2. The length of the CDR3 is 15 residues. Germline loops: CDR1 SGDLS, CDR2 YYNGEE. In nucleotides, the CDR3 is TGTGCCAGCAGCGTAGACCTAGCGGGGGCAGATACGCAGTATTTT. Protein product: CASSVDLAGADTQYF.

This clonotype was seen more than once but under ten times. The chain carries TRBV25-1 and TRBJ1-1; no firm D call. Trimming took off 3 bases at V and 5 bases at J, with 19 bases between the two ends. CDR1 and CDR2 (germline): MGHDK, SYGVNS. The CDR3 is made up of 16 amino acids. The CDR3 sequence is CASSDGEVTQATEAFF. The CDR3 DNA reads TGTGCCAGCAGTGATGGGGAGGTCACCCAAGCTACTGAAGCTTTCTTT.

At least ten counts were recorded for this clonotype. The CDR3 is CASSPGTGSGSPLHF. The CDR3 region has the DNA TGTGCCAGCAGTCCCGGGACAGGGTCCGGTTCACCCCTCCACTTT. This sequence joins TRBV12-3 or TRBV12-4 and TRBJ1-6, with 9 bases lining up with TRBD1. V trimming: 5 bases; J trimming: 9 bases; junction bases outside the gene matches: 8. This CDR3 contains 15 residues.

This clonotype was seen at least ten times. The rearrangement joins TRBV28 to TRBJ1-1, with D unclear. The CDR3 runs 12 residues. The V end lost 5 bases, the J end lost 8 bases, and 12 bases lay between the germline ends. Per germline, CDR1 MDHEN and CDR2 SYDVKM. In DNA form, the CDR3 reads TGTGCCAGCAGTGAAGCGGTTAGAGAAGCTTTCTTT. As protein: CASSEAVREAFF.

This clonotype was counted ten times or more. CDR3 residues: CASSSGYVAEAFF. CDR3 DNA: TGTGCCAGTAGTTCAGGGTACGTGGCTGAAGCTTTCTTT. The chain employs TRBV19 and TRBJ1-1, with D perhaps matching TRBD1 (5 bases). The length of the CDR3 is 13 residues. V shed 5 bases and J shed 6 bases, with 13 bases lying between them. Germline values: CDR1 LNHDA, CDR2 SQIVND (reference sequence).

This clonotype was counted a few times. The rearrangement joins TRBV6-5 to TRBJ2-5, with D unclear. The CDR3 consists of 12 residues. Germline-derived CDR1 and CDR2 are MNHEY and SVGAGI. The germline V and J ends were trimmed by 2 bases and 5 bases, with 6 bases remaining between them. CDR3 nucleotide sequence: TGTGCCAGCAGTTACGTTGGGGAGACCCAGTACTTC. Translating gives CASSYVGETQYF.

The chain links TRBV5-4 to TRBJ1-5; D gene unclear. CDR1 is SGHNT and CDR2 is YYREEE in the germline V gene (reference sequence). V dropped 0 bases and J dropped 9 bases, with 10 bases sitting between them. The CDR3 contains 13 residues. The CDR3 protein is CASSLGGTGPQHF. Here the CDR3 DNA reads TGTGCCAGCAGCTTGGGGGGTACTGGGCCCCAGCATTTT.

The rearrangement links TRBV12-3 or TRBV12-4 to TRBJ2-5; D gene unclear. CDR3 length: 14 amino acids. With 5 bases removed from V and 0 bases from J, the gap between germline ends came to 10 bases. The CDR3 DNA sequence: TGTGCCAGCAGTCTTTCACGAGACCAAGAGACCCAGTACTTC. It translates to CASSLSRDQETQYF.